The next 28 T cell receptor beta chains were all read from a single sample in a study of T cells after yellow fever vaccination. TCRdb reprocessed the 5' RACE reads with MiXCR, giving one entry per CDR3 protein. The sample consists of over 100,000 distinct CDR3 sequences, 7.5% to 9.5% of them appearing once. The sample in question was CD8+ T cells sorted from PBMCs, obtained 45 days after the yellow fever booster vaccination. The receptors shown here come from a man younger than 40 who received the YFV17D yellow fever vaccine.

Ten or more counts support this clonotype. This chain joins TRBV27 and TRBJ2-5; 8 bases match TRBD1. Germline values: CDR1 MNHEY, CDR2 SMNVEV (reference sequence). V lost 2 bases to trimming and J lost 1 base; unmatched junction nucleotides: 0. The CDR3 spans 14 residues. CDR3 sequence: CASSLGTGQETQYF. DNA of the CDR3: TGTGCCAGCAGTTTAGGGACAGGCCAAGAGACCCAGTACTTC.

This clonotype was seen repeatedly, ten times or more. The rearrangement joins TRBV29-1 to TRBJ2-2, with TRBD1 identical over 8 bases. CDR3 length equals 17 residues. V trimming: 6 bases; J trimming: 2 bases; junction bases outside the gene matches: 14. Per germline, CDR1 SQVTM and CDR2 ANQGSEA. The CDR3 loop is CSVRYYGTGVNTGELFF. In nucleotides, the CDR3 is TGCAGCGTCCGGTACTACGGGACAGGTGTAAACACCGGGGAGCTGTTTTTT.

Comment on this clonotype: It may be a read error: a sequence one base away is much more abundant. The chain is built from TRBV4-3 and TRBJ2-1; 8 bases agree with TRBD2. Germline V gene sequence: CDR1 LGHNA, CDR2 YSLEER. J gave up 6 bases and V 0 bases, and 7 bases lay outside the gene matches. The CDR3 sequence is 16 residues long. CDR3 residues: CASSQDAASGSNEQFF. The DNA of the CDR3 is TGCGCCAGCAGCCAAGATGCGGCTAGCGGGTCCAATGAGCAGTTCTTC.

This clonotype was observed a handful of times. This rearrangement joins TRBV14 to TRBJ2-1; 11 bases line up with TRBD2. In germline, CDR1 is SGHDN, CDR2 FVKESK. The trim removed 1 base at V and 1 base at J, leaving 3 bases unmatched. The CDR3 spans 17 residues. DNA of the CDR3: TGTGCCAGCAGCCAAGGACTAGCGGGACGATCCTACAATGAGCAGTTCTTC. It is translated as CASSQGLAGRSYNEQFF. Complete variable domain (other parts from reference TRBV14 and TRBJ2-1): EAGVTQFPSHSVIEKGQTVTLRCDPISGHDNLYWYRRVMGKEIKFLLHFVKESKQDESGMPNNRFLAERTGGTYSTLKVQPAELEDSGVYFCASSQGLAGRSYNEQFFGPGTRLTVL.

Note on this clonotype: A junction end diverges from the germline sequence, so it may reflect a read error. This chain links TRBV2 with TRBJ2-6; weak D call: TRBD2 (6 bases). CDR3 size: 19 residues. The germline gives CDR1 SNHLY, CDR2 FYNNEI. The CDR3 region is CACSFLLADNLSGANVLTF. The CDR3 nucleotides are TGTGCCTGCAGTTTCCTTTTAGCGGATAACCTTTCTGGGGCCAACGTCCTGACTTTC.

J is TRBJ1-5 and V is TRBV4-3, with D hard to call. Germline values: CDR1 LGHNA, CDR2 YSLEER. The CDR3 covers 14 residues. Trimming pared 3 bases from V and 6 bases from J, leaving 12 bases between. CDR3 bases: TGCGCCAGCAGCCATGGAAAAGGTAGTCAGCCCCAGCATTTT. The encoded protein is CASSHGKGSQPQHF.

This clonotype was found many times. The V call is TRBV12-3 or TRBV12-4, the J call TRBJ2-1; D is uncertain. The V and J ends lost 4 bases and 6 bases respectively, with 16 bases between them. The CDR3 contains 15 residues. The CDR3 sequence: CASSSRLVASNEQFF. Written as DNA, the CDR3 is TGTGCCAGCAGTTCAAGGCTAGTTGCAAGCAATGAGCAGTTCTTC.

The chain carries TRBV7-9 and TRBJ2-7; 10 bases agree with TRBD2. The CDR3 spans 12 residues. V gave up 5 bases and J gave up 10 bases; unmatched junction bases: 5. CDR1 is SEHNR, CDR2 FQNEAQ, per germline (reference sequence). CDR3: CASSLGLADQYF. The CDR3 region has the DNA TGTGCCAGCAGCCTCGGACTAGCGGACCAGTACTTC. The whole variable domain, filled in from reference TRBV7-9 and TRBJ2-7, reads DTGVSQNPRHKITKRGQNVTFRCDPISEHNRLYWYRQTLGQGPEFLTYFQNEAQLEKSRLLSDRFSAERPKGSFSTLEIQRTEQGDSAMYLCASSLGLADQYFGPGTRLTVT.

This clonotype was seen many times. J is TRBJ2-5 and V is TRBV15; D ambiguous. The V gene lost 0 bases and the J gene lost 1 base, with 9 bases spanning the gap. The CDR3 loop spans 15 amino acids. The germline V gene encodes CDR1 LNHNV and CDR2 YYDKDF (reference sequence). CDR3 DNA sequence: TGTGCCACCAGCAGAGAGTTAGTCTTCCAAGAGACCCAGTACTTC. Its protein product is CATSRELVFQETQYF.

Many counts were recorded for this clonotype. The J gene is TRBJ1-5, the V gene TRBV6-5; unclear D gene. The CDR3 is 14 residues long. Looked up from germline, CDR1 is MNHEY and CDR2 is SVGAGI. V was clipped by 0 bases and J by 5 bases, with 8 bases between them. As DNA, the CDR3 is TGTGCCAGCAGTTACTCAGGCGGCTATCAGCCCCAGCATTTT. Translation: CASSYSGGYQPQHF.

This clonotype appeared many times. The V call is TRBV7-9, the J call TRBJ2-1; D call uncertain. Trimming took 4 bases from V and 10 from J, leaving 8 bases between them. Germline CDR1 and CDR2: SEHNR and FQNEAQ (reference sequence). The CDR3 loop spans 11 amino acids. CDR3 nucleotides: TGTGCCAGCAGCTGGGATGGGGAGCAGTTCTTC. It translates to CASSWDGEQFF. The whole variable domain, filled in from reference TRBV7-9 and TRBJ2-1, reads DTGVSQNPRHKITKRGQNVTFRCDPISEHNRLYWYRQTLGQGPEFLTYFQNEAQLEKSRLLSDRFSAERPKGSFSTLEIQRTEQGDSAMYLCASSWDGEQFFGPGTRLTVL.

This clonotype has more than one count but fewer than ten. Written as DNA, the CDR3 is TGTGCCAGCAGCGTAGTTACTTCTGGCGAGCAGTACTTC. As protein: CASSVVTSGEQYF. This chain links TRBV9 with TRBJ2-7; D gene uncertain. V was clipped by 0 bases and J by 6 bases, with 10 bases between them. Looked up from germline, CDR1 is SGDLS and CDR2 is YYNGEE. The CDR3 is 13 amino acids.

On this clonotype itself: At one end the junction does not follow the germline gene, possibly because of a read error. The chain uses TRBV12-3 or TRBV12-4 and TRBJ2-1; D gene uncertain. The length of the CDR3 is 12 residues. This CDR3 reads CASILGGNEQFF. The CDR3 nucleotides are TGTGCCAGCATTTTAGGTGGGAATGAGCAGTTCTTC.

The chain recombines TRBV7-9 with TRBJ2-3; possible D gene TRBD1, 5 bases. The germline V and J ends were trimmed by 5 bases and 4 bases, with 10 bases remaining between them. The CDR3 sequence is 13 residues long. Germline V gene lookup returns CDR1 SEHNR and CDR2 FQNEAQ (reference sequence). The CDR3 sequence is CASSPDSADTQYF. As DNA, the CDR3 is TGTGCCAGCAGCCCTGACAGTGCAGATACGCAGTATTTT.

This clonotype was seen ten or more times. The V gene is TRBV6-5, the J gene TRBJ2-7, with 8 bases that match TRBD1. CDR1 is MNHEY, CDR2 SVGAGI, per germline. CDR3 length: 14 amino acids. The J segment lost 2 bases and the V segment lost 6 bases, leaving 6 bases of the junction unmatched. The CDR3: CASSRTGRAYEQYF. CDR3 coding DNA: TGTGCCAGCAGCCGGACAGGGCGGGCCTACGAGCAGTACTTC.

This clonotype was seen many times. V usage is TRBV28 and J usage is TRBJ2-7; 7 bases align to TRBD2. V lost 4 bases, J lost 2 bases, and 8 bases stayed unmatched. Per the germline V gene, CDR1 is MDHEN and CDR2 is SYDVKM. The CDR3 runs to 15 residues. CDR3 in amino acids: CASSSVLADTYEQYF. CDR3 DNA: TGTGCCAGCAGTTCGGTTCTAGCGGATACCTACGAGCAGTACTTC.

There are a few counts of this clonotype. The J gene is TRBJ2-3, the V gene TRBV2, with D uncertain. The ends were cut back, 5 bases at V and 2 bases at J, with 11 bases in the middle. Germline-derived CDR1 and CDR2 are SNHLY and FYNNEI. CDR3 size: 14 residues. CDR3 nucleotides: TGTGCCAGCAGTCCGATAACTCTCACAGATACGCAGTATTTT. Amino acid sequence: CASSPITLTDTQYF.

This clonotype was seen a few times. The chain links TRBV4-3 to TRBJ2-1; D is unclear. V was pared by 2 bases and J by 3 bases, with 8 bases between. This CDR3 is built from 14 residues. Per the germline V gene, CDR1 is LGHNA and CDR2 is YSLEER. The CDR3: CASSQQQDYNEQFF. CDR3 sequence (DNA): TGCGCCAGCAGCCAACAACAAGACTACAATGAGCAGTTCTTC.

This clonotype was counted ten times or more. The gene calls are TRBV6-5 and TRBJ1-1; the match to TRBD1 covers 10 bases. J lost 3 bases, V lost 0 bases, and 1 base had no gene match. Germline-derived CDR1 and CDR2 are MNHEY and SVGAGI. This CDR3 region has 15 residues. This CDR3 reads CASSYSDRGDTEAFF. CDR3 DNA sequence: TGTGCCAGCAGTTACTCGGACAGGGGGGACACTGAAGCTTTCTTT.

This clonotype has at least ten counts. V and J are TRBV7-2 and TRBJ2-5, with D possibly TRBD1 on 6 matching bases. Trimming left V 2 bases short and J 5 bases short, with 15 bases between. CDR3 length equals 15 residues. Germline V gene sequence: CDR1 SGHTA, CDR2 FQGNSA. The chain's CDR3 is CASSLRPTGLETQYF. CDR3 bases: TGTGCCAGCAGCTTAAGGCCGACAGGTTTGGAGACCCAGTACTTC. The whole variable domain, remainder taken from reference TRBV7-2 and TRBJ2-5, is GAGVSQSPSNKVTEKGKDVELRCDPISGHTALYWYRQSLGQGLEFLIYFQGNSAPDKSGLPSDRFSAERTGGSVSTLTIQRTQQEDSAVYLCASSLRPTGLETQYFGPGTRLLVL.

This clonotype was recorded many times. This rearrangement joins TRBV9 to TRBJ2-3; 11 bases map to TRBD2. Germline V gene data show CDR1 as SGDLS and CDR2 as YYNGEE. After removal of 5 bases from V and 2 bases from J, the junction contained 4 bases not matched to a gene. The CDR3 has 15 amino acids. CDR3 sequence: CASRPGLADTDTQYF. The CDR3 DNA sequence: TGTGCCAGCAGACCGGGACTAGCGGACACAGATACGCAGTATTTT.

V and J are TRBV4-2 and TRBJ2-3; TRBD2 aligns across 7 bases. The CDR3 loop spans 17 amino acids. The germline CDR1 and CDR2 sequences are LGHNA and YNFKEQ. Trimming removed 0 bases from V and 6 bases from J; junction bases left unmatched: 12. CDR3 region: CASSQDVQRDGTDTQYF. In DNA form, the CDR3 reads TGTGCCAGCAGCCAAGATGTACAGCGGGACGGGACGGATACGCAGTATTTT.

The chain couples TRBV2 to TRBJ1-2; 11 nucleotides align to TRBD1. The CDR3 sequence is 15 residues long. The junction had 8 bases not matched to a gene; V was cut back by 4 bases and J by 7 bases. Germline V CDR1 and CDR2: SNHLY, FYNNEI. CDR3 amino acids: CASSGTGGPPTGYTF. In nucleotides, the CDR3 is TGTGCCAGCAGTGGGACAGGGGGCCCCCCCACTGGCTACACCTTC.

This clonotype was observed a few times. CDR3 region: CAWSVLGQGASDTQYF. Written as DNA, the CDR3 is TGTGCCTGGAGTGTACTCGGACAGGGGGCATCAGATACGCAGTATTTT. The rearrangement links TRBV30 to TRBJ2-3; TRBD1 agrees at 11 bases. Trimming took 0 bases from V and 4 from J; bases not matched to a gene: 6. This CDR3 is 16 amino acids long. Germline V gene sequence: CDR1 GTSNPN, CDR2 SVGIG (reference sequence).

A remark on this clonotype: At one boundary the junction diverges from the germline segment, which might be a read error. This chain uses TRBV19 with TRBJ2-2, with TRBD1 as a possible D gene (6 bases). The CDR3 sequence is 15 residues long. The germline gives CDR1 LNHDA, CDR2 SQIVND (reference sequence). The DNA for the CDR3 is TGTGCGAGTAAGCCACTAGGGGGAAACACCGGGGAGCTGTTTTTT. Translated, it gives CASKPLGGNTGELFF.

This clonotype was observed at least ten times. This chain uses TRBV5-1 with TRBJ2-1, with 8 positions matching TRBD2. V dropped 5 bases and J dropped 0; count of bases not matched to a gene: 7. The CDR3 runs to 16 residues. In germline, CDR1 is SGHRS, CDR2 YFSETQ. The CDR3 loop is CASRPEREFSYNEQFF. CDR3 nucleotide sequence: TGCGCCAGCAGACCCGAGCGGGAGTTCTCCTACAATGAGCAGTTCTTC.

This clonotype was counted at least ten times. The chain uses TRBV5-1 and TRBJ2-7, with D possibly called TRBD1 or TRBD2 (5 bases each). This CDR3 has 13 residues. Germline V CDR1 and CDR2: SGHRS, YFSETQ. Trimming left V 4 bases short and J 6 bases short, with 14 bases between. The CDR3 reads CASSPTDGAEQYF. CDR3 sequence (DNA): TGCGCCAGCAGCCCCACGGACGGGGCCGAGCAGTACTTC.

This clonotype was seen at least ten times. The chain combines TRBV27 with TRBJ2-3; 8 nucleotides match TRBD2. Looked up from germline, CDR1 is MNHEY and CDR2 is SMNVEV (reference sequence). The J segment lost 2 bases and the V segment lost 5 bases, leaving 9 bases of the junction unmatched. The CDR3 contains 16 residues. This CDR3 is CASSTWRAGDTDTQYF. CDR3 DNA: TGTGCCAGCAGTACCTGGCGAGCGGGAGACACAGATACGCAGTATTTT.